This T cell receptor (beta chain) is from a study of T-cell reconstitution after alpha-beta-depleted transplantation in children. The authors prepared the TCRbeta library with unique molecular identifiers. TCRdb re-called the PCR reads with MiXCR, one entry per CDR3 protein. Altogether 300,000 to 350,000 distinct CDR3 sequences are present, approximately 23% being singletons, with the ten largest covering approximately 11%. The study's findings and limits: Surviving recipient T cells and thymic progenitors accounted for the high day-60 TCRbeta diversity observed in some patients. Approximately two months post-transplant, alpha-beta T cells reportedly originated from several hundred expanded graft clones. From newly produced T cells came most of the T-cell counts and diversity one year after transplant.

Germline-derived CDR1 and CDR2 are MNHNS and SASEGT. The trim removed 4 bases at V and 4 bases at J, leaving 4 bases unmatched. This CDR3 has 15 amino acids. On this clonotype: The target antigen is unknown.

The source was PBMCs, mostly from graft donor cells, collected 180 days after TCRalphabeta/CD19-depleted stem cell transplant. The sequence derives from a male patient between 5 and 17 years old who had a stem cell transplant for acute lymphoblastic leukemia, so the T cells may come from the graft donor. The V call is TRBV6-1, the J call TRBJ2-1; 10 positions agree with TRBD1. CDR3 nucleotides: TGTGCCAGCAGTGCCGGGACAGGGGCTTACAATGAGCAGTTCTTC. Translation gives CASSAGTGAYNEQFF.